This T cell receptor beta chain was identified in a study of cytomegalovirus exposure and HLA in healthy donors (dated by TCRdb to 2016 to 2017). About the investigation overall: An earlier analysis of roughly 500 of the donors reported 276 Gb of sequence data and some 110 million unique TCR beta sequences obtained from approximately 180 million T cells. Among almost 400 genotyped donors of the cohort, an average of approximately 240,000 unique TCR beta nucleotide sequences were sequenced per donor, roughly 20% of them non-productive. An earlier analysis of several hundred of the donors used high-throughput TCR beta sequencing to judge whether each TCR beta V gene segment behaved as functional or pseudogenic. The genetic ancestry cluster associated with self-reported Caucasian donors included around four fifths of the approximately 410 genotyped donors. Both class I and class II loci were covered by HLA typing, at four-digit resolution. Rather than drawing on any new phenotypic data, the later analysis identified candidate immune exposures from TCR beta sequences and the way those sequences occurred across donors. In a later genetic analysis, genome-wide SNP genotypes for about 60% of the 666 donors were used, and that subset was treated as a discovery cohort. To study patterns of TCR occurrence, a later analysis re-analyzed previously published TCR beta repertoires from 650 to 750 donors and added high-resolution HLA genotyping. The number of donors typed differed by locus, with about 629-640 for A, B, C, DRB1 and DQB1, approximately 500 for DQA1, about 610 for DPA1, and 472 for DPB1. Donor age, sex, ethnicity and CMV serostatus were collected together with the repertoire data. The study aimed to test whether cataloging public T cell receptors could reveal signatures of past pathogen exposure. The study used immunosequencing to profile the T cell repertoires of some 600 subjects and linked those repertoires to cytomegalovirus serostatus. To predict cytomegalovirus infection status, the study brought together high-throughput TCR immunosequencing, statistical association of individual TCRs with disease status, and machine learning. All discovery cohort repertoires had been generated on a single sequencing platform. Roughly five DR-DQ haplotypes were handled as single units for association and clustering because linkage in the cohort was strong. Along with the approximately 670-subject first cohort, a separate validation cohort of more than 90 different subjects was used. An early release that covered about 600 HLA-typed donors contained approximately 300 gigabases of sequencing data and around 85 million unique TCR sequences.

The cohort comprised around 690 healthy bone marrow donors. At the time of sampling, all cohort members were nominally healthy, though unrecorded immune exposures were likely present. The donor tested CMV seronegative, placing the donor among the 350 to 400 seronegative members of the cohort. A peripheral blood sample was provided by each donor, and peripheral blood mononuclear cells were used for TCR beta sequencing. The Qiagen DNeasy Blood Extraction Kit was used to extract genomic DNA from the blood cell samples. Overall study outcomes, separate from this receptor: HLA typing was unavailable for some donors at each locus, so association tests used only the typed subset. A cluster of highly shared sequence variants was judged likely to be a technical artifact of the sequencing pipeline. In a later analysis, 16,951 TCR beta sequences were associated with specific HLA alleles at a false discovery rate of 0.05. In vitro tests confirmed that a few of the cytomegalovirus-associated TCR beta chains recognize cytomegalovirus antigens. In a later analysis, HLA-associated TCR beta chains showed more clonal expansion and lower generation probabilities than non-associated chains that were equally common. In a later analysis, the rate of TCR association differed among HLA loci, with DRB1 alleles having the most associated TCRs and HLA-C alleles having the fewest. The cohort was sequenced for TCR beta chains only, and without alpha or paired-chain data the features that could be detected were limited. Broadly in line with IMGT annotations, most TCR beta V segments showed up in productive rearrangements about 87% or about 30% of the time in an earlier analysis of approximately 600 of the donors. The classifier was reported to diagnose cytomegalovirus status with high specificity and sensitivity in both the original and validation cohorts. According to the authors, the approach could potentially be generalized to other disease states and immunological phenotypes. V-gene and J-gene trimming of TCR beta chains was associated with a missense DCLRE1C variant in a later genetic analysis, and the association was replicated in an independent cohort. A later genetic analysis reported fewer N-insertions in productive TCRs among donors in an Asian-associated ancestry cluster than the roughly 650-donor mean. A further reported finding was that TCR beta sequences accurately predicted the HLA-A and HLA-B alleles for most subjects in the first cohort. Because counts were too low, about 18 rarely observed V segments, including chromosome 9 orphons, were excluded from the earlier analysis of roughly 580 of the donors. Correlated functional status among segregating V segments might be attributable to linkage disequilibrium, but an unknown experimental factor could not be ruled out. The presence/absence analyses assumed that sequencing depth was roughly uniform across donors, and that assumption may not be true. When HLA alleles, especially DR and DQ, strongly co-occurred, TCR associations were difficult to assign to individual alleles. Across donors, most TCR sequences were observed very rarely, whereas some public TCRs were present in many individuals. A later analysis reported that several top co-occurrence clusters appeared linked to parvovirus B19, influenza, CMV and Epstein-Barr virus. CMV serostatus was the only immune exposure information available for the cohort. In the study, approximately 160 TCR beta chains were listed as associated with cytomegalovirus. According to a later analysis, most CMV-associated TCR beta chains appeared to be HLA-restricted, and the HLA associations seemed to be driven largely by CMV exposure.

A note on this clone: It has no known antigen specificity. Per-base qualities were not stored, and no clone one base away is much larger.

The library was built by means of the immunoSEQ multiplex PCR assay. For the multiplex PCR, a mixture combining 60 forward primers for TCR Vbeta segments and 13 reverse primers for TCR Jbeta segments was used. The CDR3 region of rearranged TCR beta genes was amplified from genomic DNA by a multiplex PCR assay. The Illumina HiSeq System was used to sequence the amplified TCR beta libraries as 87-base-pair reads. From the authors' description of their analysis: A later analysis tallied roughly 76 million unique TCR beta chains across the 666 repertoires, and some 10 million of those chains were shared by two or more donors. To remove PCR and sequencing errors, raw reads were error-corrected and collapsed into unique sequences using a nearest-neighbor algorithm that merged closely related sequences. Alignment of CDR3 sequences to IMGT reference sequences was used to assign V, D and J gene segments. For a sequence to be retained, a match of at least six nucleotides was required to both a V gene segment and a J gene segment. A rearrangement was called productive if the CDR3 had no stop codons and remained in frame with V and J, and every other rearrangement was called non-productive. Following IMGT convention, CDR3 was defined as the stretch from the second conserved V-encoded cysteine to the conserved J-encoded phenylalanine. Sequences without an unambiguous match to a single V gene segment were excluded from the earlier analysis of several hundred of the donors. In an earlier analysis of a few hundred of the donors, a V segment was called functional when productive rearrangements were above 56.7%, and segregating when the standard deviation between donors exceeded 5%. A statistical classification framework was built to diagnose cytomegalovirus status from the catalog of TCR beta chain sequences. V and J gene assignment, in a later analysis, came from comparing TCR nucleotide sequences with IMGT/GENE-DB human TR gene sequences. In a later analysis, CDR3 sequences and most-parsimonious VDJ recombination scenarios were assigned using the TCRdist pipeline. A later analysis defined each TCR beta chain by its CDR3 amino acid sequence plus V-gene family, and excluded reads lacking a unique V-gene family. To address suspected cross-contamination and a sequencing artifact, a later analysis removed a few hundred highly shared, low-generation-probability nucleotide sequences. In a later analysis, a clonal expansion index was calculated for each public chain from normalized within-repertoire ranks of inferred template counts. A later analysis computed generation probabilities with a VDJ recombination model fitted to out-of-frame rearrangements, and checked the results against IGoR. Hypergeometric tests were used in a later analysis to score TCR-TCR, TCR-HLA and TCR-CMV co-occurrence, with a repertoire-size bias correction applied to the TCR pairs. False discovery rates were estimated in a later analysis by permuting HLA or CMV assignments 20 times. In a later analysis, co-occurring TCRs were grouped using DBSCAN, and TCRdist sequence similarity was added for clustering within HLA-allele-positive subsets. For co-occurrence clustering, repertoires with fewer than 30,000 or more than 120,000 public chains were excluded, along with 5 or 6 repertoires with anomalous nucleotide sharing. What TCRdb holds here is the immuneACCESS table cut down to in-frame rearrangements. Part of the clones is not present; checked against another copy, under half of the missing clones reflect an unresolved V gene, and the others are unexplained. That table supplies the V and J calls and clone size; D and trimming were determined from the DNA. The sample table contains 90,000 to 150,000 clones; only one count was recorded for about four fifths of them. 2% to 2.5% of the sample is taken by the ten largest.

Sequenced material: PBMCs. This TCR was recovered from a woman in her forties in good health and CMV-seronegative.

The sequence in DNA is TGTGCCAGTAGTATAATCGGGAGCACTGAAGCTTTCTTT. The translation is CASSIIGSTEAFF. The chain is made from TRBV19 and TRBJ1-1, with no confidently assigned D gene. The CDR3 holds 13 amino acids from the cysteine to the phenylalanine. The kept DNA is CDR3 alone, 39 bases in frame from the first base. From the germline V gene (reference sequence), CDR1 is LNHDA and CDR2 is SQIVND. The junction shows trimming of 2 bases on V and 4 bases on J, plus 8 bases between the germline ends.